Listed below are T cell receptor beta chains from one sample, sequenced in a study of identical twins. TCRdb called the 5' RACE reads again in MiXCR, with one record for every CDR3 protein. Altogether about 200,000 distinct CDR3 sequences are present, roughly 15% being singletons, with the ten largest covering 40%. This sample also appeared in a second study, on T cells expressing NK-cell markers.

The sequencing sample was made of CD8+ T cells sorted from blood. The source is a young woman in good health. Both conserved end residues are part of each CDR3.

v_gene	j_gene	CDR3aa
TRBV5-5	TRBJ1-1	CASSSEYYTEAFF
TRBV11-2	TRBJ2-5	CASSFGQGAQETQYF
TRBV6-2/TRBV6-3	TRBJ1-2	CASSQGPFSVDGYTF
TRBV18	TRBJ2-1	CASSPFTGGALNEQFF
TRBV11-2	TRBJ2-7	CASSIYTGAARNEQYF
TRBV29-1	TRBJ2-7	CSVVTGPYYEQYF
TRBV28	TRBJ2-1	CASRAYGGEQFF
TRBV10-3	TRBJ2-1	CAISESSGSEQFF
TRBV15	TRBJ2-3	CATSRDGDTTPYRDTQYF
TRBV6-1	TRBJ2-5	CASSVGYRDRETQYF
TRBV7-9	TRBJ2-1	CASSRGANNEQFF
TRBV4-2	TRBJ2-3	CASSQDLSGRVEDTQYF
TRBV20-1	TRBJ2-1	CSARDTAYTPSSYNEQFF
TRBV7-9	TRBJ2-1	CASSRPVYYEQFF
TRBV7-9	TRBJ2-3	CASSSGQGGKDTQYF
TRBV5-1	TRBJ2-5	CASSLVGDRIWGETQYF
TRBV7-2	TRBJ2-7	CASSLDRGNSYEQYF
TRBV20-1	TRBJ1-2	CSASPDRVRNGYTF
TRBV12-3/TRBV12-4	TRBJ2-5	CASQDRRQETQYF
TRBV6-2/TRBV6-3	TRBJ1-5	CASSYGDRGRQPQHF
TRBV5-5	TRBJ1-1	CASSLVIAIEAFF
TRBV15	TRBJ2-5	CATSRDLTGRKETQYF
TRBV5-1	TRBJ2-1	CASSGKKREEDNEQFF
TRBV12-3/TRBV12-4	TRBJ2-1	CASSFGAPNEQFF
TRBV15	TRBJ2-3	CATSREVRLVTDTQYF
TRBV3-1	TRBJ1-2	CASSQERGDYGYTF
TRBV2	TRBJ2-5	CASRGTAQETQYF
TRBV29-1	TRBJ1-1	CSVVRANTEAFF
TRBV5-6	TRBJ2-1	CASSFLAYNEQFF
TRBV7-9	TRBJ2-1	CASSSLAGGPGEQFF
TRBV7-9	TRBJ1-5	CASRLEGSNQPQHF
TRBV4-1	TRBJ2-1	CASSQDLANYNEQFF
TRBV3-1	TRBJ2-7	CASSQVGSMGFYEQYF
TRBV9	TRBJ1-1	CASSGATGIAFF
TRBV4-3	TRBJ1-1	CASSQALFGPEAFF
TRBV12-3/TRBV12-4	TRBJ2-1	CASSPGTSGIDNEQFF
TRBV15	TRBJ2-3	CATSTTGPGVDTQYF
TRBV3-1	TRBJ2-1	CASSQELEDWGWDEQFF
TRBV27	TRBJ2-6	CASSLLVGNSGANVLTF
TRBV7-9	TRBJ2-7	CASSKRLAGDSYEQYF
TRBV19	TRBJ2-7	CASSIGGTSYEQYF
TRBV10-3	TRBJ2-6	CAISESLAGGRSGANVLTF
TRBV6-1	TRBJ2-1	CASRSPSRGTTLNEQFF
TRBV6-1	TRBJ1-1	CASVRGTEAFF
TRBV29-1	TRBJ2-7	CSVAGRDTFYEQYF
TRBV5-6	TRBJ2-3	CASSLSRFVHTQYF
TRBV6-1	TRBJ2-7	CASSKLAGGTEQYF
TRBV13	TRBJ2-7	CASSLEGQYEQYF
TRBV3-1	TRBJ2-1	CASSQVGRVTEQFF
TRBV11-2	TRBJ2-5	CASSLEYQETQYF
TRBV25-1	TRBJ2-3	CASSEIQGNTDTQYF
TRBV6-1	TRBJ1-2	CASSDTWTGDYGYTF
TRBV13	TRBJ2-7	CASSPDRTVSYEQYF
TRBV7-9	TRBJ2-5	CASSIGGVAQYF
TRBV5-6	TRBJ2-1	CASSWPGGNEQFF
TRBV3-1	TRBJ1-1	CASSQAGTDTEAFF